This T cell receptor beta chain was identified during a study of T cell clones after liver transplantation (dated by TCRdb to between 2017 and 2020). About the full investigation: Samples were obtained from ITN030ST, a randomized trial in which withdrawal of immunosuppression was attempted within 2 years of liver transplantation. After a pre-transplant mixed lymphocyte reaction, TCRbeta sequencing was used to pinpoint donor-reactive T cell clones, which were subsequently tracked in post-transplant blood. Three of the eight recipients were HCV-positive; the others were transplanted for non-autoimmune, non-viral indications. A cohort of 8 liver transplant recipients was studied, of whom 3 were classified as tolerant and 5 as non-tolerant. Tolerance was defined as complete immunosuppression withdrawal for at least one year with no rise in liver enzymes beyond twice the upper limit of normal. No induction therapy was given to the subjects, and standard immunosuppression was administered until randomization at 12-24 months post-transplant. As an antigen-independent comparator for the donor-reactive sequences, third party-reactive TCRbeta sequences from pre-transplant MLRs were identified as well. Blood samples were collected pre-transplant, then pre-randomization ahead of withdrawal, and finally post-randomization once withdrawal had either been completed or failed. Findings and caveats that apply to the study as a whole: Because allograft tissue specimens were not available, migration of donor-reactive T cells into the graft, rather than deletion, may have occurred. When repertoire turnover was taken into account, detection of donor-reactive sequences was significantly reduced in 7 of 8 subjects for CD4 and in 8 of 8 subjects for CD8. In a couple of subjects, low numbers of available donor cells limited the measurable donor-reactive repertoire. Donor-reactive sequences declined more than third party-reactive ones, suggesting partial antigen-specific deletion unrelated to withdrawal success. Conclusions were preliminary, limited by small, heterogeneous patient numbers and non-standardized post-transplant time points. A significant post-transplant decrease in circulating donor-reactive CD4 TCRbeta sequences was observed in most of the 8 subjects, irrespective of tolerance or HCV status.

Thawed unstimulated PBMCs were stained for CD3, CD4 and CD8 and FACS-sorted into CD3+CD4+ and CD3+CD8+ populations. Randomization to immunosuppression withdrawal applied to every one of the 8 studied subjects. The Qiagen DNeasy Blood and Tissue Kit was used for isolation of genomic DNA. High-throughput TCRbeta CDR3 sequencing of frozen genomic DNA was performed by immunoSEQ, including PCR amplification, mapping, bias correction and internal controls. In the paper's pipeline: Productive rearrangements were kept, and unique TCRbeta sequences were defined by CDR3 nucleotide sequence plus V and J gene. For classification of a sequence as donor-reactive, at least 5-fold expansion in CFSE-low cells relative to unstimulated pre-transplant cells and a frequency of at least 0.01% were required. Minimum frequency thresholds were set for each subject based on the unstimulated sample with the lowest template count, ensuring at least 90% detection power. Jensen-Shannon divergence between the top 1000 TCRbeta sequences post-transplant and pre-transplant was used to measure repertoire turnover. Changes in detection of donor-reactive sequences were assessed with two-sided Fisher's exact tests. TCRdb's version of the immuneACCESS table is confined to in-frame rearrangements and falls short of the full clone set. An unresolved V gene accounts for under half of the shortfall where checked; the remainder is of unknown origin. V, J and clone size derive from that table, while D and trimming were established from the DNA sequence. The sample table lists about 120,000 clones, approximately 90% of them with a count of one. Clones ranked in the top ten supply around 0.8% of the sample.

This clone is a singleton in its sample. Its antigen target is currently unknown. No clone much larger than this one lies a single base away; base qualities are absent. The TCR originated in a human patient who received a liver transplant. After a transplant, certain T cells may trace back to the graft donor. Material: CD4+ T cells from blood, obtained 12 months after liver transplant.

For the CDR3, the sequence is CSVGGTGRADTQYF. The nucleotide sequence reads TGCAGCGTCGGCGGTACAGGAAGGGCAGATACGCAGTATTTT. The chain is encoded by TRBV29-1 joined to TRBJ2-3; TRBD1 is a weak D gene call, 5 bases matching. CDR1 and CDR2 are drawn from the germline V gene: SQVTM, ANQGSEA. The germline ends are 17 bases apart after V is trimmed by 6 bases and J by 4 bases. From the cysteine up to the phenylalanine, the CDR3 has a length of 14 residues. This entry keeps only the CDR3 DNA: 42 bases, framed from base 1.